Below, one T cell receptor beta chain is given with its context. In the original processing: Estimation of nucleated cell counts relied on the amplification of reference gene primers. Produced via immunoSEQ multiplex PCR; TCRdb's table is partial and in-frame only. Clone size and the V and J calls come from that table; the DNA yielded D and trimming. Among about 200,000 clones, around 79% were seen once, and the ten largest hold around 5.4%. Seattle cases were enrolled at active infection and followed longitudinally. This entry is derived from a study of blood T cell repertoires in COVID-19. Across the whole study: Acute-phase and convalescent COVID-19 samples originated in the United States, Italy and Spain. In each case, the material was cDNA or gDNA derived from T cells, B-cell-depleted T cells, or PBMCs.

The CDR3 length is 19 residues. In germline, CDR1 is SGHNT, CDR2 YYREEE (reference sequence). Trimming removed 4 bases from V and 0 bases from J; junction bases left unmatched: 14. This clonotype was sampled from a woman aged 40 to 49 with COVID-19, enrolled during active disease. The chain is built from TRBV5-4 and TRBJ1-5; 9 bases are shared with TRBD1. The specimen sequenced was peripheral blood. CDR3 residues: CASSRYSGTGSVSNQPQHF. CDR3 DNA: TGTGCCAGCAGCCGATATTCCGGGACAGGGTCTGTTAGCAATCAGCCCCAGCATTTT.